The rows below give T cell receptor beta chains drawn from one sample of a study of shared clonotypes between healthy human individuals. TCRdb's copy holds only in-frame clones and misses some; the assay was immunoSEQ multiplex PCR. The sample lists hundreds of thousands of clones, around 80% occurring once. The source material was PBMCs. The receptors were gathered from a woman in her forties in good health. Some clones in this sample may be carry-over from other donors' samples. The CDR3 runs from the conserved cysteine through the conserved F or W. A D gene is named only where the DNA matches it firmly. Size is omitted from some rows. Given values are once, few, many or a class for expanded clones.

few,TRBV4-3,TRBJ2-7,-,TGCGCCAGCAGCCAAGTTCTGGGGCGTAGCTCCTACGAGCAGTACTTC,CASSQVLGRSSYEQYF
-,TRBV5-1,TRBJ2-7,TRBD2,TGCGCCAGCAGCTTGGATGGGACTAGCTCCTTCGAGCAGTACTTC,CASSLDGTSSFEQYF
-,TRBV1,TRBJ2-5,-,TGCACCAGCAGCCAAGAACGACTCGGCCCCGGGAGGGAGCAGTACTTC,CTSSQERLGPGREQYF
-,TRBV5-1,TRBJ2-3,-,TGCGCCAGCAGCCCCGGAGGGACAACTCGGGATACGCAGTATTTT,CASSPGGTTRDTQYF
-,TRBV19,TRBJ2-4,TRBD1,TGTGCCAGTAGTATGGACTACAGGGGGCATGGCAAAAACATTCAGTACTTC,CASSMDYRGHGKNIQYF
few,TRBV29-1,TRBJ1-5,-,TGCAGCGTTGGGCAGGCTAATCAGCCCCAGCATTTT,CSVGQANQPQHF
-,TRBV7-9,TRBJ1-6,-,TGTGCCAGCAGCCGAGACAGGAATTCACCCCTCCACTTT,CASSRDRNSPLHF
-,TRBV7-9,TRBJ2-2,-,TGTGCCAGCAGCTTCTCGCGCGGGGAGCTGTTTTTT,CASSFSRGELFF
-,TRBV27,TRBJ2-5,-,TGTGCCAGCAGTCTCAACGGCATAGAGACCCAGTACTTC,CASSLNGIETQYF
-,TRBV19,TRBJ1-5,-,TGTGCCAGTAGTATTGAGGCAGCAAGCAATCAGCCCCAGCATTTT,CASSIEAASNQPQHF
-,TRBV7-9,TRBJ2-1,-,TGTGCCAGCAGCTTAGGGGGACTCAACAATGAGCAGTTCTTC,CASSLGGLNNEQFF
once,TRBV18,TRBJ1-5,-,TGTGCCAGCTCACCAAAGGCTGTAAATAGCAATCAGCCCCAGCATTTT,CASSPKAVNSNQPQHF
-,TRBV6-1,TRBJ2-2,-,TGTGCCAGCATTGGGGATGCAGGGGCCACCGGGGAGCTGTTTTTT,CASIGDAGATGELFF
few,TRBV6-1,TRBJ1-2,-,TGTGCCAGCAGTGAGTCCCAGGGGAGTAGTACTGGCTACACCTTC,CASSESQGSSTGYTF
-,TRBV30,TRBJ2-7,TRBD1,TGTGCCTGGAGGACAGGGGCCAACGAGCAGTACTTC,CAWRTGANEQYF
-,TRBV27,TRBJ1-1,TRBD1,TGTGCCAGCAGTACCGGGACAGGGGTGATTGAAGCTTTCTTT,CASSTGTGVIEAFF
-,TRBV5-8,TRBJ2-7,TRBD2,TGTGCCAGCAGCTTGTCCGGCCAGGGAGGGTACGAGCAGTACTTC,CASSLSGQGGYEQYF
-,TRBV2,TRBJ2-1,TRBD2,TGTGCCAGCAGTGTGGGCGGGAGCTCCTACAATGAGCAGTTCTTC,CASSVGGSSYNEQFF
-,TRBV28,TRBJ2-1,-,TGTGCCAGCAGTTTTTACACGAGACAGGATGAGCAGTTCTTC,CASSFYTRQDEQFF
-,TRBV6-6,TRBJ1-2,TRBD1,TGTGCCAGCAGTCCCCTGGGACAGGGCGTCGGCTACACCTTC,CASSPLGQGVGYTF
once,TRBV19,TRBJ2-5,-,TGTGCCAGTAGTACCCCGGGTCCTGGAGGGACGGAGACCCAGTACTTC,CASSTPGPGGTETQYF
-,TRBV18,TRBJ1-1,-,TGTGCCAGCTCACCCACAGAAATGAACACTGAAGCTTTCTTT,CASSPTEMNTEAFF
-,TRBV10-1,TRBJ1-5,TRBD1,TGCGCCAGCATTTGGACAGGGGCGTTGGAGCCCCAGCATTTT,CASIWTGALEPQHF
-,TRBV7-9,TRBJ2-1,-,TGTGCCAGCAGCTTAACTATTCTAGCTCTTAATTCCTACAATGAGCAGTTCTTC,CASSLTILALNSYNEQFF
-,TRBV5-1,TRBJ2-1,-,TGCGCCAGCAGCCAGGGTTTGGGACTGAGCTCCTACAATGAGCAGTTCTTC,CASSQGLGLSSYNEQFF